Given below is one T cell receptor (beta chain) in context. Its antigen is still unknown. These data are taken from a study of monozygotic twins with inflammatory bowel disease. Overall study results and limits: IBD patients shared fewer clonotypes with others than healthy twins, especially with disease activity. Repertoire likeness was no different across concordant and discordant twins, perhaps owing to restricted power.

TCRdb re-called the 5' RACE reads; every CDR3 protein appears as one record, without DNA. In total, the table holds about 300,000 distinct CDR3 sequences. Germline CDR1 reads ENHRY; CDR2 reads SYGVKD. This CDR3 is built from 12 residues. The clonotype was recovered from a human donor with ulcerative colitis or Crohn's disease, or a healthy co-twin of an affected twin (not recorded which). The chain combines TRBV10-3 with TRBJ1-1. Sequenced material: blood. The CDR3 reads CAIRKRNTEAFF.